A selection of T cell receptor beta chains follows, all from one sample in a study of early T cells in non-severe SARS-CoV-2 infection. TCRdb reprocessed the 5' RACE reads with MiXCR, giving one entry per CDR3 protein. Altogether under 95,000 distinct CDR3 sequences are present, about 12% being singletons, with the ten largest covering about 3%. The sample consisted of whole blood. The origin of the receptors is an adult who was a healthcare worker with PCR-confirmed SARS-CoV-2 infection or an uninfected control (not recorded which). The CDR3 runs from the conserved cysteine through the conserved F or W. Clone size is given for some rows only: seen once, a few or many times, or a class if the clone is expanded.

v_call clone_size cdr3_aa
TRBV6-1 many CASSVGLAGNNEQFF
TRBV11-2 - CARSLYGGRAEDIQYF
TRBV18 - CASSPNRGYEQFF
TRBV11-2 - CASSSPGLGSIEQFF
TRBV24-1 many CATSDLQAENTGELFF
TRBV10-1 - CASSKKDFRDTQYF
TRBV28 many CASTPGSLSYEQYF
TRBV21-1 - CASPMTQGGYTEAFF
TRBV28 - CAGQGYSNQPQHF
TRBV28 - CASSWGRALNTEAFF
TRBV20-1 - CSAPGLDSGELFF
TRBV20-1 few CSAPPPSGSGMGDTGELFF
TRBV29-1 - CSVETGTSVETQYF
TRBV7-6 many CASSQPPGQARAATQYF
TRBV12-3/TRBV12-4 - CASSPDSPLNTRELFF
TRBV9 many CASSGRRNNSPLHF
TRBV7-2 - CASSLGGTGANVLTF
TRBV2 - CAMGGTGGMNTGELFF
TRBV7-2 many CASSPQSNQPQHF
TRBV28 - CASSFIPDGQETQYF
TRBV30 - CAWSVASDTQYF
TRBV20-1 - CSASTGINEQFF
TRBV19 few CASSIAGASYEQYF
TRBV20-1 few CSARDQLAGTGELFF
TRBV7-9 - CASRAGAGELFF
TRBV12-3/TRBV12-4 few CASSFPPGETQYF
TRBV6-5 - CASTIGAVGGYTF
TRBV27 many CASSDTTYNEQFF
TRBV29-1 few CSVWDRDGNEQFF
TRBV7-3 - CASSLADFKSNVEGYTF
TRBV28 many CASSSRGTSGYNEQFF
TRBV24-1 few CATSDPGRTVNEQFF
TRBV7-2 many CASSFQETQYF
TRBV29-1 many CSAGLAGGTDTQYF
TRBV11-2 - CASRPGSPGLAGAGATGELFF
TRBV28 - CASSPHGTGELFF
TRBV5-4 few CASSARTGTDTQYF
TRBV28 few CASIPERGANQPQHF
TRBV29-1 - CSVEVPAAIYTLTTQYF